The 14 T cell receptor beta chains in this list originate from one sample, sequenced in a study of T cells in Graves' hyperthyroidism and ophthalmopathy. Amplified TCR beta CDR3 regions derived from RNA transcripts. TCR CDR3 regions were first amplified by RT-PCR with HTBI primers. TCRdb used MiXCR to reprocess the multiplex PCR reads, holding one entry per CDR3 protein. Among 700,000 to 950,000 distinct CDR3 sequences, under 45% were seen once, and the ten largest hold around 32%. Sequencing used blood. These receptors all stem from a woman aged 40 to 50 with Graves' hyperthyroidism.

This clonotype was recorded many times. V and J are TRBV25-1 and TRBJ1-1; D is possibly TRBD1 (5 bases). This CDR3 contains 14 residues. Trimming took 4 bases from V and 5 from J, leaving 14 bases between them. The V gene's germline CDR1 is MGHDK and CDR2 SYGVNS. CDR3 DNA sequence: TGTGCCAGCAGTGTTTGGGGGGACTATACTGAAGCTTTCTTT. Its protein is CASSVWGDYTEAFF.

This chain connects TRBV11-1 to TRBJ2-5; 11 positions match TRBD1. The V and J ends lost 6 bases and 5 bases, in that order; junction bases with no gene match: 8. The CDR3 has 15 amino acids. Germline V CDR1 and CDR2: SGHAT, FQDESV (reference sequence). For the CDR3, the DNA is TGTGCCAGCAGTGGAGGGACAGGGGGTGAGGAGACCCAGTACTTC. Encoded protein: CASSGGTGGEETQYF.

Regarding this clonotype: One end of the junction varies from germline; a read error may be responsible. The CDR3 here is CAISESVF. In DNA, the CDR3 is TGTGCCATCAGTGAGTCGGTTTTC. The rearrangement uses TRBV10-3 and TRBJ2-6; D is ambiguous. In germline, CDR1 is ENHRY, CDR2 SYGVKD. CDR3 length equals 8 residues.

This chain connects TRBV12-3 or TRBV12-4 to TRBJ2-7, with D possibly being TRBD1 or TRBD2 (5 bases each). The V end lost 5 bases, the J end lost 3 bases, and 17 bases lay between the germline ends. The CDR3 spans 15 residues. Written as DNA, the CDR3 is TGTGCCAGCAGTCCCTCGTCCCTGGGGGTCTACGAGCAGTACTTC. This sequence encodes CASSPSSLGVYEQYF.

The CDR3 region has the DNA TGTGCCGTGGGGACCCGCTCCTACGAGCAGTACTTC. This encodes CAVGTRSYEQYF. This chain links TRBV2 with TRBJ2-7, with D perhaps matching TRBD1 or TRBD2 (5 bases each). V shed 11 bases and J shed 0 bases, with 11 bases lying between them. The CDR3 has 12 amino acids. Germline lookup yields CDR1 SNHLY and CDR2 FYNNEI.

Many counts were recorded for this clonotype. The chain couples TRBV7-9 to TRBJ1-3, with a tentative D call TRBD1 (6 bases). V lost 7 bases and J lost 1, with 8 bases in between. CDR3 length: 13 amino acids. CDR1 is SEHNR and CDR2 is FQNEAQ in the germline V gene (reference sequence). The chain's CDR3 is CASIQGSGNTIYF. The CDR3 DNA reads as TGTGCCAGCATACAGGGTTCTGGAAACACCATATATTTT.

The rearrangement joins TRBV5-8 to TRBJ1-6; D possibly corresponds to TRBD1 (5 bases). The germline gives CDR1 SGHTS, CDR2 YDEGEE. V gave up 0 bases and J gave up 7 bases, with 11 bases separating them. The CDR3 is 15 residues long. CDR3 in DNA: TGTGCCAGCAGCTTGGAAGGCAGGGCCAATTCACCCCTCCACTTT. Its translation: CASSLEGRANSPLHF. Drawing the rest from reference TRBV5-8 and TRBJ1-6, the complete variable domain is EAGVTQSPTHLIKTRGQQATLRCSPISGHTSVYWYQQALGLGLQFLLWYDEGEERNRGNFPPRFSGRQFPNYSSELNVNALELEDSALYLCASSLEGRANSPLHFGNGTRLTVT.

Only a few counts were recorded for this clonotype. V gene TRBV4-1 combines with J gene TRBJ1-2; D is possibly TRBD1 (5 bases). Trimming removed 3 bases at V and 5 bases at J, with 16 bases between. The CDR3 is 15 residues long. In germline, CDR1 is MGHRA, CDR2 YSYEKL. This CDR3 is CASSQSPRGPYGYTF. The CDR3 DNA reads TGCGCCAGCAGCCAGTCCCCTAGGGGACCTTATGGCTACACCTTC.

This chain joins TRBV27 and TRBJ1-2; unclear D gene. V lost 6 bases, J lost 2 bases, and 10 bases lay in between. There are 13 residues in the CDR3. Looked up from germline, CDR1 is MNHEY and CDR2 is SMNVEV (reference sequence). Here the CDR3 DNA reads TGTGCCAGCAGCCCGAGACGGAACTATGGCTACACCTTC. It is translated as CASSPRRNYGYTF.

The chain carries TRBV20-1 and TRBJ2-7; 7 bases align to TRBD2. The CDR3 consists of 12 residues. Trimming removed 6 bases from V and 2 bases from J; junction bases left unmatched: 4. Germline loops: CDR1 DFQATT, CDR2 SNEGSKA (reference sequence). The CDR3 is CSAGLPPYEQYF. The DNA for the CDR3 is TGCAGTGCGGGACTACCACCCTACGAGCAGTACTTC.

This clonotype was counted at least ten times. The J gene is TRBJ1-2, the V gene TRBV4-2; D unclear. Germline V CDR1 and CDR2: LGHNA, YNFKEQ. The CDR3 is 15 residues long. Trimming took 2 bases from V and 5 from J, leaving 15 bases between them. The CDR3 DNA follows: TGTGCCAGCAGCCAATTGGAGAGCTACCCTTATGGCTACACCTTC. Residues: CASSQLESYPYGYTF.

This clonotype occurred many times. The CDR3 spells CSVEGYRGTGELFF. The CDR3 DNA is TGCAGCGTTGAAGGCTACAGGGGGACCGGGGAGCTGTTTTTT. The chain has TRBV29-1 and TRBJ2-2, with 8 bases aligning to TRBD1. With V trimmed by 1 base and J by 5 bases, 3 bases remained unmatched. The CDR3 consists of 14 residues. The germline gives CDR1 SQVTM, CDR2 ANQGSEA.

This clonotype came up many times. This chain connects TRBV2 to TRBJ1-2; the D is unclear. The germline V and J ends were trimmed by 4 bases and 4 bases, with 22 bases remaining between them. CDR3 size: 17 residues. The germline V gene encodes CDR1 SNHLY and CDR2 FYNNEI. DNA for the CDR3: TGTGCCAGCAGTGTGGGCCACCCTCGGATGGGGAGCTATGGCTACACCTTC. The encoded protein is CASSVGHPRMGSYGYTF. The complete variable domain, with remaining parts taken from reference TRBV2 and TRBJ1-2, reads EPEVTQTPSHQVTQMGQEVILRCVPISNHLYFYWYRQILGQKVEFLVSFYNNEISEKSEIFDDQFSVERPDGSNFTLKIRSTKLEDSAMYFCASSVGHPRMGSYGYTFGSGTRLTVV.

In its sample, this clonotype was seen many times. The J gene is TRBJ1-1, the V gene TRBV12-3 or TRBV12-4; TRBD1 matches at 11 bases. V lost 7 bases and J lost 4; bases outside the gene matches: 8. The CDR3 sequence is 15 residues long. CDR3 protein: CASTPGQGDLTEAFF. CDR3 nucleotide sequence: TGTGCCAGCACCCCGGGACAGGGGGACCTCACTGAAGCTTTCTTT.